These 2 T cell receptor beta chains originate from one sample sequenced in a study of T-cell memory formation after mild COVID-19. Using its own MiXCR run on the 5' RACE reads, TCRdb lists one record per CDR3 protein. The sample contains 92,000 or so distinct CDR3 sequences, about 13% of which appear only once. Material: PBMCs or a T cell subset sorted from them (not recorded which). Receptor source: an adult woman who had mild COVID-19 (a few samples of this study predate the infection). Cell type and time point are not known.

The V gene is TRBV5-1, the J gene TRBJ2-1; a possible D gene is TRBD1 (5 bases). CDR3 length equals 13 residues. The germline gives CDR1 SGHRS, CDR2 YFSETQ. V was trimmed by 5 bases and J by 4 bases, leaving 10 bases between them. Here the CDR3 reads CASRSGPYNEQFF. CDR3 in DNA: TGCGCCAGCAGATCAGGGCCGTACAATGAGCAGTTCTTC.

The V gene is TRBV10-3, the J gene TRBJ2-3; D is unclear. Germline CDR1 and CDR2: ENHRY and SYGVKD. V was cut by 4 bases and J by 0 bases, with 11 bases left in between. CDR3 length: 15 amino acids. The CDR3: CAISVRITSTDTQYF. DNA for the CDR3: TGTGCCATCAGTGTAAGGATTACTAGCACAGATACGCAGTATTTT.